The 2 T cell receptor beta chains below come from one sample, sequenced in a study of blood T cell repertoires in COVID-19. Sequencing was performed with immunoSEQ multiplex PCR; in TCRdb, only in-frame clones are kept and a portion is missing. Of 55,000 to 80,000 clones listed, roughly 88% are singletons. The sequenced sample consisted of peripheral blood. These receptors were obtained from a man in his fifties or sixties with acute or convalescent COVID-19.

V and J are TRBV6-6 and TRBJ2-7; D call uncertain. The CDR3 is 11 residues long. The V end was cut by 4 bases, the J end by 4 bases, with 5 bases between. Germline V gives CDR1 MNHNY, CDR2 SVGAGI (reference sequence). CDR3 loop: CASSSKYEQYF. The DNA of the CDR3 is TGTGCCAGCAGTTCCAAATACGAGCAGTACTTC.

This clone has a handful of counts. The chain couples TRBV5-6 to TRBJ2-7; tentatively, D is TRBD1 (6 bases). Germline V gives CDR1 SGHDT, CDR2 YYEEEE. The length of the CDR3 is 14 residues. Trimming removed 2 bases from V and 0 bases from J, with 9 bases in between. The CDR3 coding sequence is TGTGCCAGCAGCTTAGAGACAGGCTCCTACGAGCAGTACTTC. It yields the protein CASSLETGSYEQYF.